This paragraph covers one TCR beta chain sequence. Germline lookup yields CDR1 SGHTA and CDR2 FQGTGA. V lost 5 bases to trimming and J lost 0 bases, with 10 bases between them. The length of the CDR3 is 15 residues. Repertoires were generated with immunoSEQ multiplex PCR, while TCRdb's copy carries only in-frame clones and drops some. The table shows 40,000 to 60,000 clones, with around 84% occurring only once. These data are taken from a study of OX40 agonist ivuxolimab in advanced cancers. The chain couples TRBV7-3 to TRBJ2-2, with no clear D. The specimen was CD4+ or CD8+ T cells sorted from blood, collected in a trial of the OX40 agonist ivuxolimab. The source of this sequence is an adult with an advanced solid tumor such as melanoma, head and neck, liver or kidney cancer. The CDR3 coding sequence is TGTGCCAGCAGCAGCTCCGGTACGAACACCGGGGAGCTGTTTTTT. Translating gives CASSSSGTNTGELFF.